This T cell receptor beta chain comes out of a study of cytomegalovirus exposure and HLA in healthy donors (dated by TCRdb to the late 2010s). Background on the whole study: In an earlier analysis of some 610 of the donors, 276 Gb of sequence data and just under 120 million unique TCR beta sequences from about 190 million T cells were reported. An early release that covered about 600 HLA-typed donors contained around 300 gigabases of sequencing data and 70 million to 100 million unique TCR sequences. Of the roughly 400 genotyped donors, about 84% fell in the genetic ancestry cluster associated with self-reported Caucasian donors. The study aimed to test whether cataloging public T cell receptors could reveal signatures of past pathogen exposure. The study profiled the T cell repertoires of more than 500 subjects by immunosequencing and related them to cytomegalovirus serostatus. Along with the approximately 650-subject first cohort, a separate validation cohort of over a hundred different subjects was used. The study combined high-throughput TCR immunosequencing, statistical association of individual TCRs with disease status, and machine learning to predict cytomegalovirus infection status. In a later analysis, previously published TCR beta repertoires from hundreds of donors were re-analyzed and high-resolution HLA genotyping was added so that TCR occurrence patterns could be studied. The later analysis used no new phenotypic data to find candidate immune exposures, relying instead on TCR beta sequences and their occurrence across donors. To decide whether each TCR beta V gene segment behaved as functional or pseudogenic, an earlier analysis of approximately 620 of the donors relied on high-throughput TCR beta sequencing. Alongside the repertoire data, information on donor age, sex, ethnicity and CMV serostatus was compiled. In a later genetic analysis, genome-wide SNP genotypes for about 65% of the roughly 700 donors were used, and that subset was treated as a discovery cohort. All discovery cohort repertoires had been generated using a single sequencing platform. Class I and class II HLA loci were covered by the typing at four-digit resolution. Typing coverage varied by locus: roughly 629-630 donors for A, B, C, DRB1 and DQB1; approximately 560 for DQA1; about 570 for DPA1; around 450 for DPB1. Because of strong linkage in the cohort, roughly five DR-DQ haplotypes were treated as single units for association and clustering. Among 398 genotyped donors of the cohort, an average of approximately 240,000 unique TCR beta nucleotide sequences were sequenced per donor, approximately 20% of them non-productive.

Results the study describes overall, beyond this receptor: An association between a missense DCLRE1C variant and V-gene and J-gene trimming of TCR beta chains was found in a later genetic analysis and replicated in an independent cohort. A cluster of highly shared sequence variants was judged likely to represent a technical artifact of the sequencing pipeline. A later analysis associated 16,951 TCR beta sequences with specific HLA alleles at a false discovery rate of 0.05. According to a later analysis, TCR association rates differed among HLA loci, with DRB1 alleles showing the most associated TCRs and HLA-C alleles showing the fewest. In both the original and validation cohorts, the classifier was reported to diagnose cytomegalovirus status with high specificity and sensitivity. According to a later analysis, parvovirus B19, influenza, CMV and Epstein-Barr virus appeared linked to several top co-occurrence clusters. In vitro tests confirmed that three of the cytomegalovirus-associated TCR beta chains recognize cytomegalovirus antigens. In a later analysis, most CMV-associated TCR beta chains were found to appear HLA-restricted, with HLA associations seemingly driven largely by CMV exposure. Correlated functional status among segregating V segments might be attributable to linkage disequilibrium, but an unknown experimental factor could not be ruled out. According to the authors, the approach could potentially be generalized to other disease states and immunological phenotypes. Broadly in line with IMGT annotations, most TCR beta V segments showed up in productive rearrangements about 87% or about 30% of the time in an earlier analysis of around 600 of the donors. The only immune exposure information available for the cohort was CMV serostatus. A later analysis found that HLA-associated TCR beta chains were more clonally expanded and had lower generation probabilities than equally common non-associated chains. According to a later genetic analysis, donors in an Asian-associated ancestry cluster had fewer N-insertions in productive TCRs than the roughly 700-donor mean. Because the 87-base-pair reads could not distinguish some IMGT-functional V segments, including TRBV6-2 and TRBV6-3, those segments were excluded. Over 15 rarely observed V segments, including chromosome 9 orphons, were excluded from the earlier analysis of 550 to 700 of the donors because counts were too low. Only TCR beta chains were sequenced in this cohort, and the absence of alpha or paired-chain data limited detectable features. A further reported finding was that TCR beta sequences accurately predicted the HLA-A and HLA-B alleles for most subjects in the first cohort. When HLA alleles, especially DR and DQ, strongly co-occurred, TCR associations were difficult to assign to individual alleles. Sequencing depth was assumed to be roughly uniform across donors in the presence/absence analyses, though that assumption may not hold. Across donors, most TCR sequences were observed very rarely, whereas some public TCRs were present in many individuals. Because some donors lacked HLA typing at each locus, the association tests relied only on the typed subset. In the study, 150 to 200 TCR beta chains were listed as associated with cytomegalovirus.

V is shortened by 2 bases, J by 4 bases, and the region joining them spans 11 bases. The CDR3 runs 14 amino acids, cysteine and phenylalanine included. Of the read, only the CDR3 DNA is kept; its 42 bases are in frame from base 1. CDR1 and CDR2 are read off the germline V gene as SNHLY and FYNNEI. Libraries were made using the immunoSEQ multiplex PCR assay. A mixture of 60 forward primers for TCR Vbeta segments and 13 reverse primers for TCR Jbeta segments was used in the multiplex PCR. A multiplex PCR assay on genomic DNA amplified the CDR3 region of rearranged TCR beta genes. Amplified TCR beta libraries were sequenced as 87-base-pair reads on the Illumina HiSeq System. On the authors' methods: A later analysis counted about 80 million unique TCR beta chains across the 600 to 850 repertoires, and some 11 million of these chains were shared by at least two donors. A nearest-neighbor algorithm error-corrected the raw reads and collapsed the reads into unique sequences, merging closely related sequences to remove PCR and sequencing errors. V, D and J gene segments were assigned by aligning CDR3 sequences to IMGT reference sequences. Each retained sequence needed at least a six-nucleotide match to both a V gene segment and a J gene segment. Rearrangements were classified as productive when the CDR3 lacked stop codons and remained in frame with V and J, and all other rearrangements were classified as non-productive. CDR3 was defined by IMGT convention, running from the second conserved V-encoded cysteine to the conserved J-encoded phenylalanine. The earlier analysis of about 610 of the donors excluded sequences that lacked an unambiguous match to a single V gene segment. In an earlier analysis of roughly 500 of the donors, V segments were called functional above 56.7% productive rearrangements and were called segregating when the between-donor standard deviation exceeded 5%. A statistical classification framework was built to diagnose cytomegalovirus status from the catalog of TCR beta chain sequences. In a later analysis, TCR nucleotide sequences were compared against IMGT/GENE-DB human TR gene sequences so that V and J genes could be assigned. The TCRdist pipeline was used in a later analysis to assign CDR3 sequences and most-parsimonious VDJ recombination scenarios. A later analysis defined each TCR beta chain by its CDR3 amino acid sequence plus V-gene family, and excluded reads lacking a unique V-gene family. In a later analysis, approximately 640 highly shared, low-generation-probability nucleotide sequences were removed to address suspected cross-contamination and a sequencing artifact. A later analysis calculated a clonal expansion index for each public chain from normalized within-repertoire ranks of inferred template counts. In a later analysis, generation probabilities were computed using a VDJ recombination model fitted to out-of-frame rearrangements, and the results were checked against IGoR. In a later analysis, hypergeometric tests were used to score TCR-TCR, TCR-HLA and TCR-CMV co-occurrence, with a repertoire-size bias correction applied to TCR pairs. To estimate false discovery rates, a later analysis permuted the HLA or CMV assignments 20 times. A later analysis grouped co-occurring TCRs with DBSCAN, adding TCRdist sequence similarity when clustering within HLA-allele-positive subsets. For co-occurrence clustering, repertoires with fewer than 30,000 or more than 120,000 public chains were excluded, along with roughly 5 repertoires with anomalous nucleotide sharing. TCRdb mirrors the immuneACCESS table, restricted to in-frame sequences. Some clones are absent from its copies; in checked studies, under half trace to an unresolved V gene, and the reason for the others is unknown. That table is the source of V, J and clone size, and D and trimming were worked out from the DNA. The sample table records some 170,000 clones; 75% to 80% of these occur just once. The ten most abundant clones make up roughly 6% of the sample.

Comments on this clone: Its antigen specificity is not known. No much larger clone exists at a distance of one base, and base qualities are not known.

The cohort consisted of more than 650 healthy bone marrow donors. Cohort members were all nominally healthy when sampled, although unrecorded immune exposures were likely present. The donor tested CMV seropositive and was one of the 289 seropositive cohort members. A peripheral blood sample was collected from each donor, and TCR beta sequencing was performed on peripheral blood mononuclear cells. Genomic DNA extraction from the blood cell samples was performed with the Qiagen DNeasy Blood Extraction Kit. The receptor was derived from a man between 35 and 55 years old in good health and CMV-seropositive. The V gene is TRBV2 and the J gene is TRBJ2-5, with the D gene not clear enough to name. The material sequenced was PBMCs. The nucleotide sequence reads TGTGCCAGCAGTGAACCGAGCGCCCGAGAGACCCAGTACTTC. Its coded protein is CASSEPSARETQYF.